This paragraph reports one T cell receptor beta chain. These data are taken from a study of T cell responses to AZD1222 COVID-19 vaccine. This CDR3 has 12 amino acids. V lost 3 bases and J lost 7; bases outside the gene matches: 3. CDR1 and CDR2 from the germline V gene are LGHDT and YNNKEL (reference sequence). Libraries were prepared by immunoSEQ multiplex PCR; TCRdb keeps only in-frame clonotypes and omits some of them. The sample consists of more than 95,000 clones, 75% to 90% of them appearing once. The source of this sequence is an adult in good health. The genes are TRBV3-1 (or the pseudogene TRBV3-2) and TRBJ2-7, with 7 bases identical to TRBD1. Material: peripheral blood, obtained on day 0 of AZD1222 vaccination. CDR3 nucleotides: TGTGCCAGCAGCCATTCCAGGGGGGAGCAGTACTTC. Amino acid sequence: CASSHSRGEQYF.